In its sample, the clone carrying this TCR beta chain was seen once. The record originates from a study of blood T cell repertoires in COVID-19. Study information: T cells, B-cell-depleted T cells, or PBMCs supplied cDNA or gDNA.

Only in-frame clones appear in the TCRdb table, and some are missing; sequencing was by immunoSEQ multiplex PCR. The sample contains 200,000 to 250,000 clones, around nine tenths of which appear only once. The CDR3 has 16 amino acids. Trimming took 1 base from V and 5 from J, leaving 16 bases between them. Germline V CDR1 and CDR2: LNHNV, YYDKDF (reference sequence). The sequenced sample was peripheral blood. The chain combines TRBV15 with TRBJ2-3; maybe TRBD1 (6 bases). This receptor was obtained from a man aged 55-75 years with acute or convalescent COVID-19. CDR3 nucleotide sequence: TGTGCCACCAGCAGAGGAATCGGGACACTAGGAGATACGCAGTATTTT. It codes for CATSRGIGTLGDTQYF.